The clone carrying this T cell receptor beta chain was observed a few times. The antigen remains unidentified. Germline CDR1 LNHNV, CDR2 YYDKDF (reference sequence). V lost 5 bases and J lost 6, with 11 bases in between. This CDR3 has 13 amino acids. This entry belongs to a study of CD8 T cells in ankylosing spondylitis. Quantitative 5'-RACE was performed with molecular barcodes, and it yielded the TCR beta libraries. TCRdb re-called the 5' RACE reads with MiXCR, one entry per CDR3 protein. Here the sample spans 250,000 to 350,000 distinct CDR3 sequences, more than 20% being singletons. General observations from the study: Fewer than ten highly homologous variants made up a TCR beta motif, and this motif appeared characteristic of ankylosing spondylitis blood. There was reportedly significant enrichment of clones that were disease-linked in matched ankylosing spondylitis synovial fluid. Clones that were linked to disease were CD8+ and were relatively rare in peripheral blood.

The chain uses TRBV15 and TRBJ2-4; D gene unclear. The receptor comes from a female donor with ankylosing spondylitis or in good health (not recorded which). The sample taken for sequencing was blood, either unsorted or a sorted T cell fraction (not recorded which). The CDR3 coding sequence is TGTGCCACCAGCCAGGCCAATGGAAACATTCAGTACTTC. It yields the protein CATSQANGNIQYF.